The next 29 T cell receptor beta chains were all read from a single sample in a study of siplizumab effects on memory and regulatory T cells. Generated by immunoSEQ multiplex PCR, the TCRdb table keeps only in-frame clones and is missing some. The sample has some 97,000 clones, about 91% seen once. Sequencing was carried out using Tregs sorted from blood. The receptors here all came from a human donor in good health.

The rearrangement links TRBV7-9 to TRBJ1-1; possibly TRBD1 for D (5 bases). Germline CDR1 and CDR2: SEHNR and FQNEAQ (reference sequence). This CDR3 has 13 amino acids. The V end was cut by 6 bases, the J end by 5 bases, with 13 bases between. The CDR3 is CASRRGGATEAFF. CDR3 in DNA: TGTGCCAGCAGACGAGGAGGGGCAACTGAAGCTTTCTTT.

The rearrangement joins TRBV29-1 to TRBJ2-7; 14 positions match TRBD2. The junction had 13 bases not matched to a gene; V was cut back by 6 bases and J by 6 bases. Germline CDR1 is SQVTM and CDR2 is ANQGSEA. The CDR3 is 16 residues long. CDR3 in DNA: TGCAGCGTCGCGGGGACTAGCGGGAGAAAAGGGGGCGAGCAGTACTTC. Translated: CSVAGTSGRKGGEQYF.

The gene calls are TRBV6-5 and TRBJ2-1; 10 bases are a match to TRBD2. V lost 6 bases, J lost 4 bases, and 3 bases stayed unmatched. Germline assignment: CDR1 MNHEY and CDR2 SVGAGI. The CDR3 is made up of 14 amino acids. As DNA, the CDR3 is TGTGCCAGCAGGGGGGGACTAGCGTACAATGAGCAGTTCTTC. Its protein product is CASRGGLAYNEQFF.

V and J are TRBV6-1 and TRBJ2-3; 15 bases fit TRBD2. CDR1 is MNHNS and CDR2 is SASEGT in the germline V gene. The CDR3 sequence is 15 residues long. Trimming took 8 bases from V and 4 from J; bases not matched to a gene: 4. The CDR3 here is CASRTSGRAPDTQYF. Here the CDR3 DNA reads TGTGCCAGCCGGACTAGCGGGAGGGCCCCAGATACGCAGTATTTT.

The chain is built from TRBV28 and TRBJ2-3, with D perhaps being TRBD1 or TRBD2 (5 bases each). V shed 8 bases and J shed 1 base, with 13 bases lying between them. Germline-derived CDR1 and CDR2 are MDHEN and SYDVKM. The CDR3 loop spans 14 amino acids. The CDR3 protein is CASAPPGRTDTQYF. CDR3 DNA sequence: TGTGCCAGCGCGCCGCCGGGGCGCACAGATACGCAGTATTTT. Drawing the rest from reference TRBV28 and TRBJ2-3, the complete variable domain is DVKVTQSSRYLVKRTGEKVFLECVQDMDHENMFWYRQDPGLGLRLIYFSYDVKMKEKGDIPEGYSVSREKKERFSLILESASTNQTSMYLCASAPPGRTDTQYFGPGTRLTVL.

The V gene is TRBV7-8, the J gene TRBJ1-3; D remains unclear. The germline V and J ends were trimmed by 11 bases and 2 bases, with 16 bases remaining between them. The length of the CDR3 is 14 residues. Germline values: CDR1 SGHVS, CDR2 FQNEAQ. CDR3 in DNA: TGTGCCGTAGTGGAAGGGATTACTGGAAACACCATATATTTT. Protein sequence: CAVVEGITGNTIYF.

This clone was seen a few times. V gene TRBV25-1 combines with J gene TRBJ1-2; D gene ambiguous. This CDR3 is built from 12 residues. V was clipped by 2 bases and J by 3 bases, with 4 bases between them. CDR1 and CDR2 from the germline V gene are MGHDK and SYGVNS. Here the CDR3 reads CASSEMDYGYTF. CDR3 DNA sequence: TGTGCCAGCAGTGAAATGGACTATGGCTACACCTTC.

The chain links TRBV18 to TRBJ2-1; D may match TRBD1 or TRBD2 (6 bases each). Germline-derived CDR1 and CDR2 are KGHSH and LQKENI. Between the trimmed V and J ends, which lost 0 bases and 5 bases, there was a span of 20 bases. CDR3 length: 18 amino acids. The CDR3 DNA reads as TGTGCCAGCTCACCACCAGGGGGGACGGGGAGAGCCCACAATGAGCAGTTCTTC. Its translation is CASSPPGGTGRAHNEQFF.

This chain connects TRBV6-5 to TRBJ2-7, with 7 bases that match TRBD1. V shed 6 bases and J 4 bases; nucleotides not matched to a gene: 9. The CDR3 covers 14 residues. CDR1 is MNHEY, CDR2 SVGAGI, per germline. In nucleotides, the CDR3 is TGTGCCAGCAGGTACAGTAGGGACAGATACGAGCAGTACTTC. Its protein product is CASRYSRDRYEQYF.

This clone was counted a few times. V gene TRBV2 combines with J gene TRBJ2-7; TRBD1 is a possible D gene (5 bases). Trimming stripped 6 bases from V and 1 base from J, with 7 bases between. This CDR3 is built from 12 residues. Germline-derived CDR1 and CDR2 are SNHLY and FYNNEI. CDR3 sequence (DNA): TGTGCCAGCAGGACAGCATCCTACGAGCAGTACTTC. Protein: CASRTASYEQYF. The entire variable domain, with the rest obtained from reference TRBV2 and TRBJ2-7, is as follows: EPEVTQTPSHQVTQMGQEVILRCVPISNHLYFYWYRQILGQKVEFLVSFYNNEISEKSEIFDDQFSVERPDGSNFTLKIRSTKLEDSAMYFCASRTASYEQYFGPGTRLTVT.

The rearrangement uses TRBV18 and TRBJ2-5, with D possibly being TRBD1 or TRBD2 (5 bases each). The CDR3 loop spans 15 amino acids. Germline V CDR1 and CDR2: KGHSH, LQKENI. Trimming left V 3 bases short and J 4 bases short, with 15 bases between. CDR3 coding DNA: TGTGCCAGCTCACCCGGGGCAGAGCGTGGAGAGACCCAGTACTTC. This gives the protein CASSPGAERGETQYF.

V gene TRBV11-2 combines with J gene TRBJ1-5, with unresolved D. Germline CDR1 reads SGHAT; CDR2 reads FQNNGV. V lost 2 bases, J lost 4 bases, and 6 bases lay in between. This CDR3 is 13 amino acids long. The CDR3 DNA reads TGTGCCAGCAGCTTACTGCAGAATCAGCCCCAGCATTTT. Protein sequence: CASSLLQNQPQHF.

This clone was detected once. V and J are TRBV5-1 and TRBJ2-5; D assignment may be TRBD1 or TRBD2 (5 bases each). Trimming shortened V by 4 bases and J by 1 base, and 14 bases separated the two germline ends. This CDR3 is 15 amino acids long. Looked up from germline, CDR1 is SGHRS and CDR2 is YFSETQ. For the CDR3, the DNA is TGCGCCAGCAGCCCGGGGCCAGGGATCCAAGAGACCCAGTACTTC. It specifies CASSPGPGIQETQYF.

The chain links TRBV27 to TRBJ1-6, with a possible D match to TRBD1 (6 bases). Germline V CDR1 and CDR2: MNHEY, SMNVEV (reference sequence). CDR3 length equals 14 residues. The V end was cut by 7 bases, the J end by 7 bases, with 14 bases between. The chain's CDR3 is CASTRGGMNSPLHF. The CDR3 coding sequence is TGTGCCAGCACCCGAGGGGGTATGAATTCACCCCTCCACTTT.

CDR3 bases: TGTGCCAGCAGCAAAGTCAGGGTGGGGATGAACACTGAAGCTTTCTTT. As protein: CASSKVRVGMNTEAFF. The chain carries TRBV21-1 and TRBJ1-1; the table's D gene call, TRBD1, was not cross checked with the DNA. TRBV21-1 constitutes a pseudogene. This CDR3 has 16 residues.

The chain combines TRBV18 with TRBJ2-1; 13 positions agree with TRBD2. The trim removed 3 bases at V and 5 bases at J, leaving 4 bases unmatched. The CDR3 totals 16 residues. CDR1 is KGHSH, CDR2 LQKENI, per germline. The CDR3 DNA reads TGTGCCAGCTCACCCGAACTAGCGGGAGGGAACAATGAGCAGTTCTTC. Amino acid sequence: CASSPELAGGNNEQFF.

V usage is TRBV9 and J usage is TRBJ1-3; D ambiguous. Trimming took off 0 bases at V and 2 bases at J, with 9 bases between the two ends. This CDR3 comprises 15 residues. CDR1 is SGDLS and CDR2 is YYNGEE in the germline V gene. The CDR3 bases are TGTGCCAGCAGCGTAGGCGGAGTCCCTGGAAACACCATATATTTT. It specifies CASSVGGVPGNTIYF. The variable domain in full, with the rest retrieved from reference TRBV9 and TRBJ1-3, is DSGVTQTPKHLITATGQRVTLRCSPRSGDLSVYWYQQSLDQGLQFLIQYYNGEERAKGNILERFSAQQFPDLHSELNLSSLELGDSALYFCASSVGGVPGNTIYFGEGSWLTVV.

This chain links TRBV9 with TRBJ2-3; a weak D match, TRBD2 (5 bases). This CDR3 has 16 residues. The germline gives CDR1 SGDLS, CDR2 YYNGEE. V shed 0 bases and J shed 5 bases, with 16 bases lying between them. The CDR3 loop is CASSVGISVYIDTQYF. Here the CDR3 DNA reads TGTGCCAGCAGCGTAGGAATTAGCGTTTATATAGATACGCAGTATTTT.

This sequence joins TRBV6-6 and TRBJ2-3; 10 positions agree with TRBD2. J was trimmed by 4 bases and V by 6 bases; bases with no gene match: 7. This CDR3 is built from 15 residues. From germline, CDR1 is MNHNY and CDR2 SVGAGI (reference sequence). CDR3 sequence: CASSPGLADADTQYF. The CDR3 DNA is TGTGCCAGCAGCCCCGGACTAGCGGACGCAGATACGCAGTATTTT.

This chain links TRBV7-9 with TRBJ1-2, with D perhaps matching TRBD1 (6 bases). Trimming left V 4 bases short and J 3 bases short, with 18 bases between. The CDR3 runs to 16 residues. Germline CDR1 and CDR2: SEHNR and FQNEAQ (reference sequence). CDR3 sequence (DNA): TGTGCCAGCAGCTATCGGACAGCTAATAACGACTATGGCTACACCTTC. Encoded protein: CASSYRTANNDYGYTF.

The chain combines TRBV7-8 with TRBJ2-5; perhaps TRBD2 as D (6 bases). The CDR3 contains 19 residues. The germline V and J ends were trimmed by 5 bases and 1 base, with 26 bases remaining between them. The germline gives CDR1 SGHVS, CDR2 FQNEAQ. CDR3 coding DNA: TGTGCCAGCAGCCTCAAACGGGGTATGCGGGACCATATCCAAGAGACCCAGTACTTC. Amino acids: CASSLKRGMRDHIQETQYF.

The rearrangement links TRBV6-5 to TRBJ1-3; 8 bases agree with TRBD1. This CDR3 has 13 amino acids. Germline assignment: CDR1 MNHEY and CDR2 SVGAGI. V lost 7 bases and J lost 4; bases outside the gene matches: 3. CDR3 DNA sequence: TGTGCCAGCAATCGACAGGGGGGAAACACCATATATTTT. This sequence encodes CASNRQGGNTIYF.

This clone appeared a single time. The chain links TRBV1 to TRBJ1-5; the D segment call TRBD1 is taken from the table without a DNA check. TRBV1 is shown as a pseudogene. The CDR3 loop spans 17 amino acids. For the CDR3, the DNA is TGCACCAGCAGCCACAAGACGCCGGGCAGGGGATATCAGCCCCAGCATTTT. It codes for CTSSHKTPGRGYQPQHF.

This chain joins TRBV19 and TRBJ2-7, with a tentative D call TRBD1 (5 bases). This CDR3 is 11 amino acids long. V lost 4 bases and J 6 bases, leaving 7 bases between the germline ends. Germline CDR1 reads LNHDA; CDR2 reads SQIVND (reference sequence). The CDR3 loop reads CASSKRGEQYF. In nucleotides, the CDR3 is TGTGCCAGTAGTAAAAGGGGCGAGCAGTACTTC.

The rearrangement links TRBV27 to TRBJ2-7, with TRBD2 matching 14 bases. The CDR3 totals 15 residues. From germline, CDR1 is MNHEY and CDR2 SMNVEV (reference sequence). The ends lost 6 bases at V and 6 bases at J; junction bases unmatched: 7. This CDR3 is CASRETSGRAGEQYF. The CDR3 bases are TGTGCCAGCAGGGAGACTAGCGGGAGGGCCGGCGAGCAGTACTTC.

The sample holds one count of this clone. V gene TRBV28 combines with J gene TRBJ1-4; D is perhaps TRBD1 (6 bases). Germline CDR1 is MDHEN and CDR2 is SYDVKM. Between the trimmed V and J ends, which lost 0 bases and 8 bases, there was a span of 16 bases. The CDR3 contains 16 residues. CDR3 protein: CASSLWGRGGMEKLFF. The CDR3 DNA sequence: TGTGCCAGCAGTTTATGGGGGAGGGGGGGGATGGAAAAACTGTTTTTT.

The gene calls are TRBV6-5 and TRBJ1-5, with D possibly matching TRBD1 (5 bases). The CDR3 totals 12 residues. Deletions cut 8 bases from V and 5 bases from J, with 10 bases between. Germline CDR1 and CDR2: MNHEY and SVGAGI. CDR3 amino acids: CASGKGHQPQHF. The CDR3 region has the DNA TGTGCCAGCGGCAAGGGGCATCAGCCCCAGCATTTT.

V usage is TRBV5-1 and J usage is TRBJ1-1; D remains ambiguous. The CDR3 is 16 residues long. Per germline, CDR1 SGHRS and CDR2 YFSETQ. V shed 2 bases and J shed 1 base, with 15 bases lying between them. This chain's CDR3 is CASSLEFQAGNTEAFF. The CDR3 DNA is TGCGCCAGCAGCTTAGAGTTTCAGGCCGGGAACACTGAAGCTTTCTTT.

The chain uses TRBV18 and TRBJ1-1, with D unresolved. V lost 3 bases to trimming and J lost 1 base, with 6 bases between them. The germline V gene encodes CDR1 KGHSH and CDR2 LQKENI. This CDR3 has 13 residues. CDR3 amino acids: CASSPWGNTEAFF. The CDR3 region has the DNA TGTGCCAGCTCACCCTGGGGGAACACTGAAGCTTTCTTT.